Listed below are T cell receptor beta chains from one sample, sequenced in a study of breast tumors, draining lymph nodes, adjacent tissues. TCRdb re-called the multiplex PCR reads through MiXCR, storing one row per CDR3 protein. The table has about 130,000 distinct CDR3 sequences, roughly 20% seen once. The specimen sequenced was axillary lymph node tissue. The receptors here all came from a female donor with breast cancer. Some clones in this sample may be carry-over from other donors' samples. Both conserved end residues are part of each CDR3. The D gene is left open where the match is weak.

V gene	J gene	D gene	CDR3 protein
TRBV20-1	TRBJ1-4	TRBD1	CSAFGQGGNNEKLFF
TRBV4-1	TRBJ2-7	TRBD1	CASSKGQGRYEQYF
TRBV7-6	TRBJ2-3	TRBD2	CASSSGTSGDTQYF
TRBV5-1	TRBJ1-6	TRBD1	CASSFGDRAYNSPLHF
TRBV12-3/TRBV12-4	TRBJ1-2	.	CASSLSMGGSYGYTF
TRBV6-4	TRBJ1-6	TRBD1	CASRGQGRRNSPLHF
TRBV19	TRBJ2-7	.	CASGIPSSYEQYF
TRBV5-8	TRBJ1-2	TRBD1	CASSSLAQGAWGYTF
TRBV10-3	TRBJ2-7	TRBD1	CAISESGQGIYEQYF
TRBV18	TRBJ2-1	TRBD2	CASSPTGLAKRTF
TRBV12-3/TRBV12-4	TRBJ2-1	.	CASGSGDEQFF
TRBV5-4	TRBJ2-7	TRBD2	CASSLGVAGSYEQYF
TRBV20-1	TRBJ1-2	TRBD1	CSARDSNNRGKHYGYTF
TRBV19	TRBJ1-5	.	CASSIWELSNQPQHF
TRBV20-1	TRBJ2-3	TRBD2	CSAGLPAGESTDTQYF
TRBV3-1	TRBJ1-5	.	CASSRGRGSNQPQHF
TRBV7-9	TRBJ1-6	.	CASSLATGYNSPLHF
TRBV9	TRBJ2-7	.	CASSVAPRAYEQYF
TRBV7-9	TRBJ2-1	TRBD2	CASRREGLDEQFF
TRBV5-4	TRBJ2-7	TRBD1	CASSPNAGGEVNEQYF
TRBV6-2/TRBV6-3	TRBJ1-6	.	CASRHSPLDPWSGSPLHF